The present T cell receptor beta chain was sequenced within a study of regulatory T cells in long-lasting Graves disease. General study findings and limits: Persistent patients shared some 2,500 public clonotypes among themselves. Newly diagnosed patients shared fewer, at roughly 900.

Many counts were recorded for this clonotype. Its antigen is unidentified. V lost 0 bases to trimming and J lost 6 bases, with 12 bases between them. The CDR3 is 14 residues long. CDR1 is LNHNV, CDR2 YYDKDF, per germline (reference sequence). Arm-PCR of CDR3 regions with iRepertoire HTBI primers generated TCR beta libraries. Each CDR3 protein is one row after TCRdb ran MiXCR on the multiplex PCR reads. The table includes 400,000 to 500,000 distinct CDR3 sequences, just under 15% detected once. Time point specified: newly diagnosed GD, antithyroid drugs for less than 3 months. Isolated PBMC RNA provided the starting material for the TCR library. Separately, the same data were catalogued under a study of T cells in Graves' hyperthyroidism and ophthalmopathy.

The sample in question was peripheral blood mononuclear cells (PBMCs), obtained at new diagnosis, from a patient treated with antithyroid drugs. The sequence derives from a woman in her twenties or thirties with Graves disease. The J gene is TRBJ2-7, the V gene TRBV15; tentatively, D is TRBD1 (6 bases). The CDR3 here is CATSRDAGTREQYF. DNA of the CDR3: TGTGCCACCAGCAGAGACGCCGGGACACGCGAGCAGTACTTC.